The text below deals with one T cell receptor beta chain. The record originates from a study of blood T cell repertoires in COVID-19. Study information: Some COVID-19 samples were acute and others convalescent; all came from the United States, Italy and Spain.

Original data processing: Nucleated cell counts were estimated from reference gene primer amplification. Data came from immunoSEQ multiplex PCR; TCRdb stores just in-frame clones and leaves some out. D and trimming were read from the DNA, whereas the V and J calls and clone size are those reported in that table. The sample yields about 98,000 clones, about 85% seen once. The CDR3 extends over 14 amino acids. Germline-derived CDR1 and CDR2 are LNHDA and SQIVND (reference sequence). Germline trimming cut 2 bases from V and 7 bases from J; bases unmatched to any gene: 6. What was sequenced was peripheral blood. This clonotype was obtained from a man between 65 and 85 years old with acute or convalescent COVID-19. This chain connects TRBV19 to TRBJ1-2, with 8 nucleotides matching TRBD1. The CDR3, as DNA: TGTGCCAGTAGTATACTGGACAGGGAAGGTGGCTACACCTTC. It yields the protein CASSILDREGGYTF.